A selection of T cell receptor beta chains follows, all from one sample in a study of tissue T cells after allogeneic stem cell transplantation. Profiling relied on immunoSEQ multiplex PCR, and the TCRdb table lists in-frame clones only, not all of them. The data show some 7,000 clones, approximately 80% seen once. The sample was skin, taken at autopsy. The origin of the receptors is an older male patient with steroid-refractory graft-versus-host disease after an allogeneic stem cell transplant. Some of the T cells may derive from the graft donor. The conserved cysteine and the conserved F or W are not part of the CDR3 here.

v_gene,len,j_gene,CDR3aa
TRBV6-2/TRBV6-3,13,TRBJ2-7,ASSPYGTDSYEQY
TRBV24-1,14,TRBJ2-3,ATSDLGQGATDTQY
TRBV7-9,10,TRBJ2-2,ASSSDTGELF
TRBV7-2,10,TRBJ2-2,ASSLAIGELF